Listed here are 25 T cell receptor beta chains from one sample, sequenced in a study of T cells after yellow fever vaccination. MiXCR, applied by TCRdb to the 5' RACE reads, yields one record per CDR3 protein. Here the sample spans 550,000 or so distinct CDR3 sequences, 19% being singletons. The sample consisted of PBMCs, taken 15 days after the yellow fever booster vaccination. The receptors stem from a man aged 25-45 years who received the YFV17D yellow fever vaccine.

This chain joins TRBV28 and TRBJ1-2; 7 positions match TRBD1. Germline CDR1 is MDHEN and CDR2 is SYDVKM. CDR3 length: 14 amino acids. The V gene end was trimmed by 5 bases and the J gene end by 0 bases; junction bases not matched to a gene: 3. The CDR3 DNA is TGTGCCAGCAGTAACAGGGGAGCTAACTATGGCTACACCTTC. This encodes CASSNRGANYGYTF.

This sequence joins TRBV28 and TRBJ2-7, with D tentatively TRBD2 (7 bases). This CDR3 comprises 14 residues. The V end lost 8 bases, the J end lost 4 bases, and 18 bases lay between the germline ends. Germline values: CDR1 MDHEN, CDR2 SYDVKM. The CDR3 DNA reads TGTGCCAGCGGATCAATGGGGGGGGCATACGAGCAGTACTTC. Encoded protein: CASGSMGGAYEQYF.

The genes are TRBV15 and TRBJ2-1; 12 bases are a match to TRBD2. The ends lost 5 bases at V and 6 bases at J; junction bases unmatched: 5. Germline V gene sequence: CDR1 LNHNV, CDR2 YYDKDF (reference sequence). This CDR3 region has 15 residues. The CDR3 coding sequence is TGTGCCACCAGCTTAACTAGCGGGAGGTTCAATGAGCAGTTCTTC. Its translation is CATSLTSGRFNEQFF.

This clonotype was recorded a few times. V is TRBV20-1 and J is TRBJ1-1; a weak D match, TRBD1 (5 bases). The CDR3 covers 12 residues. Germline CDR1 DFQATT, CDR2 SNEGSKA (reference sequence). V lost 6 bases and J 5 bases, leaving 13 bases between the germline ends. The CDR3 region has the DNA TGCAGTGCAGAAAGGGAGGGGACTGAAGCTTTCTTT. It yields the protein CSAEREGTEAFF.

The rearrangement links TRBV20-1 to TRBJ1-2; tentative D call: TRBD1 (5 bases). CDR3 length: 12 residues. Germline V gene lookup returns CDR1 DFQATT and CDR2 SNEGSKA (reference sequence). Trimming pared 2 bases from V and 7 bases from J, leaving 11 bases between. CDR3 loop: CSARQGLVGYTF. CDR3 sequence (DNA): TGCAGTGCTAGACAGGGCTTGGTTGGCTACACCTTC.

There are a few counts of this clonotype. This sequence joins TRBV5-1 and TRBJ2-7; a possible D gene is TRBD1 (6 bases). Germline V gene lookup returns CDR1 SGHRS and CDR2 YFSETQ. This CDR3 has 17 residues. Trimming stripped 2 bases from V and 0 bases from J, with 18 bases between. DNA of the CDR3: TGCGCCAGCAGCTTTTTACCGGGACACTATAGCTCCTACGAGCAGTACTTC. This translates into CASSFLPGHYSSYEQYF.

This clonotype was picked up a small number of times. The chain joins TRBV9 to TRBJ2-2, with 7 bases fitting TRBD2. There are 16 residues in the CDR3. Germline CDR1 SGDLS, CDR2 YYNGEE. J gave up 5 bases and V 0 bases, and 7 bases lay outside the gene matches. The CDR3 is CASSVEGSGYTGELFF. In nucleotides, the CDR3 is TGTGCCAGCAGCGTAGAGGGTAGCGGGTATACCGGGGAGCTGTTTTTT. Combining the CDR3 with reference TRBV9 and TRBJ2-2 gives the whole variable domain DSGVTQTPKHLITATGQRVTLRCSPRSGDLSVYWYQQSLDQGLQFLIQYYNGEERAKGNILERFSAQQFPDLHSELNLSSLELGDSALYFCASSVEGSGYTGELFFGEGSRLTVL.

This clonotype was seen a few times. This chain connects TRBV5-1 to TRBJ2-3; TRBD2 agrees at 11 bases. Losses at the gene ends were 6 bases for V and 4 bases for J; bases not matched to a gene: 7. The germline V gene encodes CDR1 SGHRS and CDR2 YFSETQ. The CDR3 spans 15 residues. This CDR3 reads CASKISGRAPDTQYF. The CDR3 nucleotides are TGCGCCAGCAAAATTAGCGGGAGGGCCCCAGATACGCAGTATTTT.

This CDR3 reads CASSRQVGMETGAQETQYF. As DNA, the CDR3 is TGTGCCAGCAGCCGACAGGTCGGGATGGAAACTGGAGCCCAAGAGACCCAGTACTTC. The rearrangement uses TRBV21-1 and TRBJ2-5; the table's D call, TRBD1, has no DNA check behind it. TRBV21-1 is tagged as a pseudogene. The CDR3 is made up of 19 amino acids.

This clonotype was seen at least ten times. The V and J genes are TRBV6-5 and TRBJ2-5, with D uncertain. The CDR3 totals 12 residues. Germline CDR1 MNHEY, CDR2 SVGAGI. Between the trimmed V and J ends, which lost 2 bases and 4 bases, there was a span of 5 bases. The CDR3: CASSYGGETQYF. Here the CDR3 DNA reads TGTGCCAGCAGTTACGGTGGAGAGACCCAGTACTTC.

This clonotype was found a few times. The genes are TRBV20-1 and TRBJ2-1, with D possibly being TRBD1 (6 bases). The CDR3 is 13 amino acids. CDR1 and CDR2 (germline): DFQATT, SNEGSKA (reference sequence). Trimming stripped 1 base from V and 3 bases from J, with 7 bases between. The CDR3 bases are TGCAGTGCTAGAGCGGGACACTACAATGAGCAGTTCTTC. It codes for CSARAGHYNEQFF.

The genes are TRBV10-3 and TRBJ2-1; 7 bases fit TRBD2. The trim removed 10 bases at V and 0 bases at J, leaving 6 bases unmatched. Germline V gives CDR1 ENHRY, CDR2 SYGVKD. This CDR3 is 14 amino acids long. The CDR3 loop is CATSLADSYNEQFF. The CDR3, as DNA: TGTGCCACAAGTCTAGCGGACTCCTACAATGAGCAGTTCTTC.

This clonotype came up a few times. The chain joins TRBV12-3 or TRBV12-4 to TRBJ2-1, with 9 bases lining up with TRBD2. V dropped 6 bases and J dropped 2; count of bases not matched to a gene: 5. The CDR3 covers 15 residues. The CDR3, as DNA: TGTGCCAGCAGCGATCTAGCGGGGCCCTACAATGAGCAGTTCTTC. Translating gives CASSDLAGPYNEQFF.

The chain employs TRBV29-1 and TRBJ2-4, with D hard to call. The V gene lost 4 bases and the J gene lost 8 bases, with 15 bases spanning the gap. CDR1 is SQVTM, CDR2 ANQGSEA, per germline. This CDR3 region has 13 residues. In nucleotides, the CDR3 is TGCAGCGTTGCCCGGGTCCCTGGGGACATTCAGTACTTC. Its protein product is CSVARVPGDIQYF. Using reference TRBV29-1 and TRBJ2-4 for the parts outside the CDR3, the full variable domain is SAVISQKPSRDICQRGTSLTIQCQVDSQVTMMFWYRQQPGQSLTLIATANQGSEATYESGFVIDKFPISRPNLTFSTLTVSNMSPEDSSIYLCSVARVPGDIQYFGAGTRLSVL.

The chain carries TRBV5-6 and TRBJ1-2, with TRBD1 as a possible D gene (5 bases). CDR3 length equals 15 residues. Trimming stripped 3 bases from V and 0 bases from J, with 12 bases between. Germline V lookup: CDR1 SGHDT, CDR2 YYEEEE. CDR3: CASSWGWNANYGYTF. The CDR3 DNA reads as TGTGCCAGCAGCTGGGGGTGGAATGCTAACTATGGCTACACCTTC.

This clonotype was picked up a small number of times. V and J are TRBV20-1 and TRBJ2-1, with 9 nucleotides matching TRBD2. The germline V gene encodes CDR1 DFQATT and CDR2 SNEGSKA (reference sequence). The CDR3 has 13 residues. The ends lost 7 bases at V and 5 bases at J; junction bases unmatched: 6. In DNA, the CDR3 is TGCAGTGAGGTAGCGGGAGTCCACAATGAGCAGTTCTTC. It is translated as CSEVAGVHNEQFF.

This clonotype was counted a few times. The J gene is TRBJ2-1, the V gene TRBV29-1, with TRBD1 matching over 12 bases. Trimming at V came to 7 bases and at J to 5 bases, leaving 6 bases not matched to a gene. The CDR3 extends over 14 amino acids. Germline loops: CDR1 SQVTM, CDR2 ANQGSEA. The CDR3 reads CSGIRDRGHNEQFF. In DNA, the CDR3 is TGCAGCGGGATCCGGGACAGGGGGCACAATGAGCAGTTCTTC.

This clonotype was observed a handful of times. This chain uses TRBV6-5 with TRBJ2-7; D call uncertain. The V gene lost 4 bases and the J gene lost 6 bases, with 10 bases spanning the gap. The CDR3 loop spans 12 amino acids. Per germline, CDR1 MNHEY and CDR2 SVGAGI. For the CDR3, the DNA is TGTGCCAGCAGTTGGAAGGGTCTCGAGCAGTACTTC. Amino acids: CASSWKGLEQYF.

This clonotype was found once. The chain couples TRBV20-1 to TRBJ2-7; 8 bases agree with TRBD2. The germline V gene encodes CDR1 DFQATT and CDR2 SNEGSKA (reference sequence). This CDR3 is 16 amino acids long. The J segment lost 0 bases and the V segment lost 3 bases, leaving 10 bases of the junction unmatched. The CDR3 is CSASRQWSGSSYEQYF. In nucleotides, the CDR3 is TGCAGTGCTAGCCGACAGTGGAGCGGGAGCTCCTACGAGCAGTACTTC.

CDR3 sequence: CASANGDGTQYF. The CDR3 nucleotides read TGTGCCAGCGCCAACGGGGACGGGACCCAGTACTTC. V and J are TRBV6-2 or TRBV6-3 and TRBJ2-5, with D possibly being TRBD1 or TRBD2 (5 bases each). CDR3 length: 12 residues. The germline gives CDR1 MNHEY, CDR2 SVGEGT. Trimming pared 8 bases from V and 7 bases from J, leaving 14 bases between.

This chain uses TRBV4-1 with TRBJ2-1; D might be TRBD1 or TRBD2, each matching 5 bases. V was cut by 2 bases and J by 0 bases, with 8 bases left in between. The CDR3 spans 15 residues. CDR1 MGHRA and CDR2 YSYEKL come from the germline V gene. CDR3 DNA sequence: TGCGCCAGCAGCCAAAGGGGAGACTCCTACAATGAGCAGTTCTTC. This codes for CASSQRGDSYNEQFF.

This clonotype appeared a few times. The chain uses TRBV3-1 and TRBJ2-7; a weak D match, TRBD1 (5 bases). The CDR3 spans 15 residues. Germline CDR1 and CDR2: LGHDT and YNNKEL (reference sequence). Trimming removed 1 base from V and 2 bases from J, with 12 bases in between. The CDR3 spells CASSQVPGKAYEQYF. CDR3 in DNA: TGTGCCAGCAGCCAAGTCCCAGGGAAGGCCTACGAGCAGTACTTC.

The V gene is TRBV12-3 or TRBV12-4, the J gene TRBJ2-3, with no clear D. Trimming took off 11 bases at V and 6 bases at J, with 21 bases between the two ends. The CDR3 contains 14 residues. This CDR3 reads CALSRTGPLDTQYF. CDR3 sequence (DNA): TGTGCCCTGTCTCGGACGGGCCCTCTGGATACGCAGTATTTT.

The rearrangement links TRBV29-1 to TRBJ2-1; D is ambiguous. The germline V and J ends were trimmed by 4 bases and 7 bases, with 11 bases remaining between them. This CDR3 is built from 12 residues. Germline values: CDR1 SQVTM, CDR2 ANQGSEA. DNA for the CDR3: TGCAGCGTTGCCAGCCAGACAAATGAGCAGTTCTTC. It is translated as CSVASQTNEQFF.

The J gene is TRBJ2-1, the V gene TRBV20-1; D ambiguous. The germline gives CDR1 DFQATT, CDR2 SNEGSKA (reference sequence). V shed 6 bases and J shed 5 bases, with 17 bases lying between them. CDR3 size: 14 residues. CDR3 loop: CSAKGEGLHNEQFF. CDR3 coding DNA: TGCAGTGCGAAGGGTGAAGGCCTCCACAATGAGCAGTTCTTC.